The rows below give T cell receptor beta chains drawn from one sample of a study of neurological immune-mediated disorders. TCRdb reprocessed the 5' RACE reads via MiXCR and lists one record per CDR3 protein. The data show some 83,000 distinct CDR3 sequences, just over 2.5% seen once. Sequencing was done on a sample of PBMCs. The receptor source for this set is a woman aged 25 to 39 with multiple sclerosis. CDR3s include the opening cysteine and the closing phenylalanine or tryptophan. Fields, in order: D gene, CDR3 length, clone size, V gene, J gene, CDR3 protein, CDR3 DNA. A D gene is named only where the DNA matches it firmly. Only part of the rows carry a size: once, few, many, or a class if the clone is expanded.

d_gene: NA
len: 13
abundance: many
v_gene: TRBV3-1
j_gene: TRBJ2-7
CDR3aa: CASSLGWAYEQYF
CDR3nt: TGTGCCAGCAGCCTGGGTTGGGCATACGAGCAGTACTTC

d_gene: TRBD1
len: 13
abundance: many
v_gene: TRBV20-1
j_gene: TRBJ1-4
CDR3aa: CSAPDRVDEKLFF
CDR3nt: TGCAGTGCTCCTGACAGGGTGGATGAAAAACTGTTTTTT

d_gene: NA
len: 14
abundance: many
v_gene: TRBV3-1
j_gene: TRBJ2-7
CDR3aa: CASSQEGAAYEQYF
CDR3nt: TGTGCCAGCAGCCAAGAAGGGGCAGCCTACGAGCAGTACTTC

d_gene: NA
len: 14
abundance: many
v_gene: TRBV28
j_gene: TRBJ2-7
CDR3aa: CASSLNRRPYEQYF
CDR3nt: TGTGCCAGCAGTTTAAACAGACGCCCCTACGAGCAGTACTTC

d_gene: TRBD1
len: 15
abundance: many
v_gene: TRBV12-3/TRBV12-4
j_gene: TRBJ1-5
CDR3aa: CASAPGTGTDQPQHF
CDR3nt: TGTGCCAGCGCTCCCGGGACAGGGACGGATCAGCCCCAGCATTTT

d_gene: NA
len: 14
abundance: many
v_gene: TRBV20-1
j_gene: TRBJ2-5
CDR3aa: CSASFQGVVQTQYF
CDR3nt: TGCAGTGCTAGTTTTCAGGGTGTAGTACAGACCCAGTACTTC

d_gene: TRBD2
len: 15
abundance: many
v_gene: TRBV2
j_gene: TRBJ2-5
CDR3aa: CASTGPSGSQETQYF
CDR3nt: TGTGCCAGCACCGGTCCTAGCGGGAGCCAAGAGACCCAGTACTTC

d_gene: NA
len: 15
abundance: many
v_gene: TRBV5-1
j_gene: TRBJ2-3
CDR3aa: CASSPGDGSTDTQYF
CDR3nt: TGCGCCAGCAGCCCAGGGGACGGTAGCACAGATACGCAGTATTTT

d_gene: NA
len: 13
abundance: many
v_gene: TRBV6-2/TRBV6-3
j_gene: TRBJ1-2
CDR3aa: CASSTGTNYGYTF
CDR3nt: TGTGCCAGCAGTACAGGGACGAACTATGGCTACACCTTC

d_gene: NA
len: 17
abundance: many
v_gene: TRBV7-8
j_gene: TRBJ2-1
CDR3aa: CASSLTSGLPIYNEQFF
CDR3nt: TGTGCCAGCAGCTTAACCAGCGGACTACCTATCTACAATGAGCAGTTCTTC

d_gene: TRBD2
len: 15
abundance: many
v_gene: TRBV15
j_gene: TRBJ2-5
CDR3aa: CATSPSGRALETQYF
CDR3nt: TGTGCCACCAGCCCGAGCGGGAGGGCCCTAGAGACCCAGTACTTC

d_gene: TRBD1
len: 15
abundance: many
v_gene: TRBV5-1
j_gene: TRBJ1-1
CDR3aa: CASSPGQGGYTEAFF
CDR3nt: TGCGCCAGCAGCCCGGGACAGGGCGGCTACACTGAAGCTTTCTTT

d_gene: TRBD1
len: 17
abundance: many
v_gene: TRBV12-3/TRBV12-4
j_gene: TRBJ1-1
CDR3aa: CASGNSGTGATNTEAFF
CDR3nt: TGTGCCAGCGGTAATTCCGGGACAGGGGCGACGAACACTGAAGCTTTCTTT

d_gene: NA
len: 14
abundance: many
v_gene: TRBV7-2
j_gene: TRBJ2-1
CDR3aa: CASRPRGPDSVQFF
CDR3nt: TGTGCCAGCAGACCCCGGGGCCCGGACAGTGTGCAGTTCTTC

d_gene: NA
len: 18
abundance: many
v_gene: TRBV7-8
j_gene: TRBJ1-1
CDR3aa: CASSLAARPRTMNTEAFF
CDR3nt: TGTGCCAGCAGCTTAGCGGCCAGGCCCCGCACGATGAACACTGAAGCTTTCTTT

d_gene: NA
len: 13
abundance: many
v_gene: TRBV27
j_gene: TRBJ2-1
CDR3aa: CASNKRENNEQFF
CDR3nt: TGTGCCAGCAATAAGAGGGAAAACAATGAGCAGTTCTTC

d_gene: NA
len: 15
abundance: many
v_gene: TRBV7-2
j_gene: TRBJ1-5
CDR3aa: CASGQQGWSNQPQHF
CDR3nt: TGTGCCAGCGGCCAACAGGGTTGGAGCAATCAGCCCCAGCATTTT

d_gene: TRBD2
len: 15
abundance: many
v_gene: TRBV20-1
j_gene: TRBJ2-1
CDR3aa: CSARVRSGRPNEQFF
CDR3nt: TGCAGTGCTAGAGTGCGCAGCGGGAGACCCAATGAGCAGTTCTTC

d_gene: NA
len: 15
abundance: many
v_gene: TRBV5-1
j_gene: TRBJ1-1
CDR3aa: CASSSLPGTNTEAFF
CDR3nt: TGCGCCAGCAGCTCCTTACCCGGGACGAACACTGAAGCTTTCTTT

d_gene: NA
len: 12
abundance: many
v_gene: TRBV18
j_gene: TRBJ1-1
CDR3aa: CASSLEGTEAFF
CDR3nt: TGTGCCAGCTCGCTCGAAGGCACTGAAGCTTTCTTT

d_gene: NA
len: 13
abundance: many
v_gene: TRBV13
j_gene: TRBJ1-2
CDR3aa: CASSSRTGKGYTF
CDR3nt: TGTGCCAGCAGCTCTAGAACAGGAAAGGGCTACACCTTC

d_gene: TRBD1
len: 14
abundance: many
v_gene: TRBV20-1
j_gene: TRBJ1-1
CDR3aa: CSAGEGAGGTEAFF
CDR3nt: TGCAGTGCCGGGGAGGGGGCAGGGGGCACTGAAGCTTTCTTT

d_gene: TRBD2
len: 15
abundance: many
v_gene: TRBV6-5
j_gene: TRBJ2-1
CDR3aa: CASRQRELRYNEQFF
CDR3nt: TGTGCCAGCAGACAGCGGGAGTTACGCTACAATGAGCAGTTCTTC

d_gene: TRBD1
len: 14
abundance: many
v_gene: TRBV12-3/TRBV12-4
j_gene: TRBJ1-2
CDR3aa: CASRGPGGTYGYTF
CDR3nt: TGTGCCAGCAGAGGGCCAGGGGGCACGTATGGCTACACCTTC

d_gene: NA
len: 15
abundance: many
v_gene: TRBV4-2
j_gene: TRBJ1-1
CDR3aa: CASSQAGVMNTEAFF
CDR3nt: TGTGCCAGCAGCCAGGCAGGGGTCATGAACACTGAAGCTTTCTTT

d_gene: NA
len: 15
abundance: many
v_gene: TRBV5-1
j_gene: TRBJ1-5
CDR3aa: CASSLVAGNNQPQHF
CDR3nt: TGCGCCAGCAGCTTGGTTGCAGGGAACAATCAGCCCCAGCATTTT

d_gene: TRBD1
len: 13
abundance: many
v_gene: TRBV20-1
j_gene: TRBJ1-5
CDR3aa: CSAYGDRDQPQHF
CDR3nt: TGCAGTGCTTATGGGGACAGGGATCAGCCCCAGCATTTT

d_gene: TRBD1
len: 15
abundance: many
v_gene: TRBV6-5
j_gene: TRBJ2-7
CDR3aa: CASRHAGTGSYEQYF
CDR3nt: TGTGCCAGCAGACACGCCGGGACAGGGTCCTACGAGCAGTACTTC

d_gene: NA
len: 14
abundance: many
v_gene: TRBV15
j_gene: TRBJ2-7
CDR3aa: CATSRDRSSYEQYF
CDR3nt: TGTGCCACCAGCAGAGACCGGAGCTCCTACGAGCAGTACTTC

d_gene: TRBD2
len: 14
abundance: few
v_gene: TRBV3-1
j_gene: TRBJ2-7
CDR3aa: CASSQSGSIYEQYF
CDR3nt: TGTGCCAGCAGCCAAAGCGGGAGTATCTACGAGCAGTACTTC

d_gene: TRBD2
len: 17
abundance: many
v_gene: TRBV7-2
j_gene: TRBJ2-2
CDR3aa: CASSLVPTSGSFGELFF
CDR3nt: TGTGCCAGCAGCTTAGTCCCCACTAGCGGGAGCTTCGGGGAGCTGTTTTTT

d_gene: NA
len: 15
abundance: many
v_gene: TRBV7-2
j_gene: TRBJ2-3
CDR3aa: CASSFLREATDTQYF
CDR3nt: TGTGCCAGCAGCTTCTTGAGGGAGGCCACAGATACGCAGTATTTT

d_gene: TRBD1
len: 14
abundance: many
v_gene: TRBV12-3/TRBV12-4
j_gene: TRBJ2-4
CDR3aa: CASTLAGQVIIQYF
CDR3nt: TGTGCCAGCACCCTCGCCGGACAGGTGATCATTCAGTACTTC

d_gene: NA
len: 14
abundance: many
v_gene: TRBV6-5
j_gene: TRBJ2-5
CDR3aa: CASSYNGGMETQYF
CDR3nt: TGTGCCAGCAGTTACAACGGCGGGATGGAGACCCAGTACTTC

d_gene: TRBD2
len: 19
abundance: many
v_gene: TRBV5-1
j_gene: TRBJ2-6
CDR3aa: CASSLASSGRSSGANVLTF
CDR3nt: TGCGCCAGCAGCTTGGCTTCTAGCGGGCGAAGCTCTGGGGCCAACGTCCTGACTTTC

d_gene: TRBD2
len: 17
abundance: many
v_gene: TRBV4-3
j_gene: TRBJ2-1
CDR3aa: CASSQDPGTSTYNEQFF
CDR3nt: TGCGCCAGCAGCCAAGATCCCGGGACTAGTACCTACAATGAGCAGTTCTTC

d_gene: NA
len: 11
abundance: many
v_gene: TRBV3-1
j_gene: TRBJ1-2
CDR3aa: CASRLGGTQNF
CDR3nt: TGTGCCAGCAGGCTCGGGGGGACGCAAAACTTC

d_gene: NA
len: 16
abundance: many
v_gene: TRBV7-3
j_gene: TRBJ1-1
CDR3aa: CASSPTGGASATEAFF
CDR3nt: TGTGCCAGCAGCCCGACGGGGGGGGCCTCGGCGACTGAAGCTTTCTTT

d_gene: TRBD1
len: 14
abundance: NA
v_gene: TRBV28
j_gene: TRBJ2-1
CDR3aa: CASNGQGLYNEQFF
CDR3nt: TGTGCCAGCAACGGACAGGGGCTTTACAATGAGCAGTTCTTC

d_gene: NA
len: 13
abundance: many
v_gene: TRBV29-1
j_gene: TRBJ2-1
CDR3aa: CSVEHPRDNEQFF
CDR3nt: TGCAGCGTTGAACATCCTCGGGACAATGAGCAGTTCTTC

d_gene: NA
len: 12
abundance: many
v_gene: TRBV28
j_gene: TRBJ2-7
CDR3aa: CASSPFAYEQYF
CDR3nt: TGTGCCAGCAGTCCCTTTGCCTACGAGCAGTACTTC

d_gene: NA
len: 16
abundance: many
v_gene: TRBV15
j_gene: TRBJ2-3
CDR3aa: CATSGRQGLSTDTQYF
CDR3nt: TGTGCCACCAGCGGGCGACAGGGACTCAGCACAGATACGCAGTATTTT

d_gene: TRBD2
len: 15
abundance: many
v_gene: TRBV5-1
j_gene: TRBJ2-1
CDR3aa: CASSYQAGGVNEQFF
CDR3nt: TGCGCCAGCAGCTACCAAGCGGGAGGAGTCAATGAGCAGTTCTTC

d_gene: NA
len: 15
abundance: many
v_gene: TRBV28
j_gene: TRBJ1-5
CDR3aa: CASSLRSVSNQPQHF
CDR3nt: TGTGCCAGCAGTTTAAGATCGGTGAGCAATCAGCCCCAGCATTTT

d_gene: TRBD2
len: 18
abundance: many
v_gene: TRBV5-4
j_gene: TRBJ2-1
CDR3aa: CASSLGLAGEVVGNEQFF
CDR3nt: TGTGCCAGCAGCTTGGGGCTAGCGGGAGAAGTCGTGGGGAATGAGCAGTTCTTC

d_gene: NA
len: 13
abundance: many
v_gene: TRBV12-3/TRBV12-4
j_gene: TRBJ2-1
CDR3aa: CASSLDWPDEQFF
CDR3nt: TGTGCCAGCAGTCTTGACTGGCCAGATGAGCAGTTCTTC

d_gene: TRBD2
len: 16
abundance: many
v_gene: TRBV12-3/TRBV12-4
j_gene: TRBJ2-7
CDR3aa: CASIKNGGLAGGEQYF
CDR3nt: TGTGCCAGCATCAAAAATGGGGGACTAGCGGGAGGCGAGCAGTACTTC

d_gene: NA
len: 12
abundance: many
v_gene: TRBV29-1
j_gene: TRBJ1-2
CDR3aa: CSVPVPRDGYTF
CDR3nt: TGCAGCGTTCCCGTCCCGAGGGATGGCTACACCTTC

d_gene: TRBD1
len: 15
abundance: many
v_gene: TRBV29-1
j_gene: TRBJ2-3
CDR3aa: CSVNPGTGGTDTQYF
CDR3nt: TGCAGCGTGAACCCCGGGACAGGGGGCACAGATACGCAGTATTTT

d_gene: NA
len: 17
abundance: many
v_gene: TRBV5-6
j_gene: TRBJ1-5
CDR3aa: CASSYEIRARVGQPQHF
CDR3nt: TGTGCCAGCAGCTATGAAATACGGGCTAGAGTAGGCCAGCCCCAGCATTTT

d_gene: NA
len: 13
abundance: many
v_gene: TRBV6-5
j_gene: TRBJ2-7
CDR3aa: CASTPRGGELVYF
CDR3nt: TGTGCCAGCACTCCCAGGGGAGGGGAGCTCGTGTACTTC

d_gene: NA
len: 15
abundance: many
v_gene: TRBV5-1
j_gene: TRBJ2-3
CDR3aa: CASTKRTSGTDTQYF
CDR3nt: TGCGCCAGCACAAAGCGGACCTCTGGGACAGATACGCAGTATTTT

d_gene: TRBD1
len: 15
abundance: many
v_gene: TRBV29-1
j_gene: TRBJ2-1
CDR3aa: CSAPTGGTGLHEQFF
CDR3nt: TGCAGCGCCCCAACAGGTGGGACAGGGTTACATGAGCAGTTCTTC

d_gene: TRBD2
len: 17
abundance: many
v_gene: TRBV7-2
j_gene: TRBJ2-2
CDR3aa: CASSFSGGRANTGELFF
CDR3nt: TGTGCCAGCAGCTTCTCCGGCGGGAGAGCGAACACCGGGGAGCTGTTTTTT

d_gene: NA
len: 12
abundance: many
v_gene: TRBV6-6
j_gene: TRBJ1-1
CDR3aa: CASTNTGTEAFF
CDR3nt: TGTGCCAGCACAAACACAGGGACTGAAGCTTTCTTT

d_gene: NA
len: 14
abundance: many
v_gene: TRBV27
j_gene: TRBJ2-5
CDR3aa: CASSLGRGQETQYF
CDR3nt: TGTGCCAGCAGTTTGGGAAGGGGACAAGAGACCCAGTACTTC

d_gene: TRBD2
len: 14
abundance: many
v_gene: TRBV20-1
j_gene: TRBJ2-7
CDR3aa: CSAGGLAGPYEQYF
CDR3nt: TGCAGTGCTGGGGGACTAGCGGGGCCCTACGAGCAGTACTTC

d_gene: NA
len: 17
abundance: many
v_gene: TRBV27
j_gene: TRBJ2-4
CDR3aa: CASSLRADISVKNIQYF
CDR3nt: TGTGCCAGCAGTCTGAGGGCGGACATTTCCGTCAAAAACATTCAGTACTTC

d_gene: TRBD1
len: 13
abundance: many
v_gene: TRBV6-1
j_gene: TRBJ1-1
CDR3aa: CASTLTGDTEAFF
CDR3nt: TGTGCCAGCACCTTGACAGGGGACACTGAAGCTTTCTTT